This passage covers 23 T cell receptor beta chains from one sample sequenced in a study of blood T cell repertoires in COVID-19. The method was immunoSEQ multiplex PCR; TCRdb's version includes in-frame clones alone and lacks a portion of them. The sample carries roughly 200,000 clones, roughly 80% recorded once. Material for sequencing was peripheral blood. The receptors here all came from a woman aged 40 to 50 with COVID-19, enrolled during active disease.

The chain has TRBV18 and TRBJ2-7; tentatively, D is TRBD1 (6 bases). This CDR3 region has 15 residues. V lost 3 bases and J 2 bases, leaving 14 bases between the germline ends. Germline values: CDR1 KGHSH, CDR2 LQKENI. The CDR3 DNA reads TGTGCCAGCTCACCGGGGCAGGGGCGCACCTACGAGCAGTACTTC. Its protein is CASSPGQGRTYEQYF.

The V call is TRBV12-3 or TRBV12-4, the J call TRBJ1-1; D is possibly TRBD1 (6 bases). This CDR3 has 13 residues. Trimming stripped 7 bases from V and 11 bases from J, with 20 bases between. In DNA form, the CDR3 reads TGTGCCAGCACCCAGGGGACTACGTCTGGGGCTTTCTTT. This codes for CASTQGTTSGAFF.

The chain carries TRBV2 and TRBJ1-2; D is possibly TRBD1 (5 bases). The germline gives CDR1 SNHLY, CDR2 FYNNEI. Deletions cut 7 bases from V and 0 bases from J, with 9 bases between. The CDR3 covers 13 residues. The CDR3 DNA reads TGTGCCAGCATGGGGGGAGCTAACTATGGCTACACCTTC. It encodes CASMGGANYGYTF.

The V gene is TRBV4-1, the J gene TRBJ1-1, with D possibly TRBD1 on 5 matching bases. The CDR3 consists of 16 residues. V was shortened by 1 base and J by 1 base, with 13 bases between the two germline ends. CDR1 MGHRA and CDR2 YSYEKL come from the germline V gene. CDR3 in amino acids: CASSQGIGGENTEAFF. In nucleotides, the CDR3 is TGCGCCAGCAGCCAAGGAATCGGGGGGGAGAACACTGAAGCTTTCTTT.

The V and J genes are TRBV27 and TRBJ2-4; D perhaps matches TRBD2 (5 bases). Germline CDR1 and CDR2: MNHEY and SMNVEV (reference sequence). CDR3 length equals 14 residues. The V and J ends lost 2 bases and 1 base respectively, with 6 bases between them. CDR3 in amino acids: CASSLRGAKNIQYF. DNA for the CDR3: TGTGCCAGCAGTTTACGAGGGGCCAAAAACATTCAGTACTTC.

The rearrangement uses TRBV5-6 and TRBJ1-5; unclear D gene. In germline, CDR1 is SGHDT, CDR2 YYEEEE. The V and J ends lost 0 bases and 11 bases respectively, with 15 bases between them. The CDR3 has 14 amino acids. This chain's CDR3 is CASSLAGGSWTQHF. The DNA of the CDR3 is TGTGCCAGCAGCTTGGCTGGAGGGAGTTGGACCCAGCATTTT.

V and J are TRBV6-5 and TRBJ1-1, with D possibly TRBD1 on 6 matching bases. V dropped 7 bases and J dropped 2 bases, with 14 bases sitting between them. The CDR3 is made up of 14 amino acids. CDR1 is MNHEY and CDR2 is SVGAGI in the germline V gene. The CDR3 region is CASKEDRLNTEAFF. CDR3 DNA: TGTGCCAGCAAAGAGGACAGACTAAACACTGAAGCTTTCTTT.

The chain carries TRBV3-1 (or the pseudogene TRBV3-2) and TRBJ2-5; weak D call: TRBD1 (5 bases). Germline V lookup: CDR1 LGHDT, CDR2 YNNKEL (reference sequence). V lost 1 base, J lost 4 bases, and 10 bases lay in between. The CDR3 covers 14 residues. The CDR3 reads CASSQVQGLETQYF. In DNA form, the CDR3 reads TGTGCCAGCAGCCAAGTTCAGGGCCTAGAGACCCAGTACTTC.

The rearrangement uses TRBV19 and TRBJ2-2, with 8 bases that match TRBD2. From germline, CDR1 is LNHDA and CDR2 SQIVND (reference sequence). The CDR3 consists of 15 residues. After removal of 6 bases from V and 5 bases from J, the junction contained 8 bases not matched to a gene. DNA for the CDR3: TGTGCCAGTAGGATAACTAGCGGTACGACCGGGGAGCTGTTTTTT. Amino acids: CASRITSGTTGELFF.

The genes are TRBV19 and TRBJ1-3; possibly TRBD1 for D (6 bases). CDR3 length: 14 amino acids. Trimming removed 5 bases from V and 4 bases from J, with 12 bases in between. Per the germline V gene, CDR1 is LNHDA and CDR2 is SQIVND (reference sequence). The CDR3 reads CASSPETGGNTIYF. The CDR3 DNA sequence: TGTGCCAGTAGTCCAGAGACAGGAGGAAACACCATATATTTT.

The genes are TRBV19 and TRBJ2-1, with TRBD2 matching 11 bases. CDR1 is LNHDA and CDR2 is SQIVND in the germline V gene (reference sequence). The CDR3 is 15 amino acids. Trimming at V came to 5 bases and at J to 3 bases, leaving 3 bases not matched to a gene. CDR3 in DNA: TGTGCCAGTAGTCGGACTAGCGGGTACTACAATGAGCAGTTCTTC. Its translation: CASSRTSGYYNEQFF.

The J gene is TRBJ1-3, the V gene TRBV6-5; D unresolved. CDR3 size: 14 residues. The V gene's germline CDR1 is MNHEY and CDR2 SVGAGI. V was clipped by 5 bases and J by 1 base, with 9 bases between them. In DNA form, the CDR3 reads TGTGCCAGCAGTCCCGGGATGTCTGGAAACACCATATATTTT. Protein product: CASSPGMSGNTIYF.

V is TRBV9 and J is TRBJ2-7; TRBD2 aligns across 7 bases. The germline gives CDR1 SGDLS, CDR2 YYNGEE. V shed 0 bases and J 6 bases; nucleotides not matched to a gene: 9. CDR3 length: 15 amino acids. DNA of the CDR3: TGTGCCAGCAGCGTAGGTGTTAGCGGGTCTTCCGAGCAGTACTTC. Protein sequence: CASSVGVSGSSEQYF.

The table lists this clone with a count of one. This chain uses TRBV27 with TRBJ1-2, with TRBD1 identical over 7 bases. The CDR3 has 14 residues. J lost 3 bases, V lost 3 bases, and 4 bases had no gene match. Looked up from germline, CDR1 is MNHEY and CDR2 is SMNVEV (reference sequence). The CDR3 reads CASSFLGGDYGYTF. The CDR3 DNA reads as TGTGCCAGCAGTTTCTTAGGGGGCGACTATGGCTACACCTTC.

V usage is TRBV5-6 and J usage is TRBJ2-7; the match to TRBD1 covers 7 bases. Germline values: CDR1 SGHDT, CDR2 YYEEEE. The CDR3 extends over 15 amino acids. Trimming took 4 bases from V and 4 from J; bases not matched to a gene: 11. The CDR3 nucleotides read TGTGCCAGCAGCCCCCCAGGGGGTATCAGTTACGAGCAGTACTTC. Protein sequence: CASSPPGGISYEQYF.

The rearrangement uses TRBV5-1 and TRBJ1-1; 8 bases align to TRBD1. The CDR3 has 16 amino acids. Losses at the gene ends were 0 bases for V and 1 base for J; bases not matched to a gene: 5. Germline CDR1 is SGHRS and CDR2 is YFSETQ. The CDR3 region has the DNA TGCGCCAGCAGCTTGGGGCAGGGGGCCGGGAACACTGAAGCTTTCTTT. This gives the protein CASSLGQGAGNTEAFF.

The sample holds one count of this clone. V usage is TRBV5-1 and J usage is TRBJ2-1; 7 nucleotides line up with TRBD1. Germline V gives CDR1 SGHRS, CDR2 YFSETQ. The V segment lost 1 base and the J segment 9 bases; nucleotides outside the gene matches: 16. This CDR3 comprises 17 residues. The CDR3 coding sequence is TGCGCCAGCAGCTTGAGCCCCAGTTCCGGGACAGTGAGTGAGCAGTTCTTC. Its translation: CASSLSPSSGTVSEQFF.

This chain links TRBV9 with TRBJ2-1; 10 bases match TRBD1. The CDR3 spans 19 residues. Trimming cost V 1 base and J 7 bases; bases outside gene matches: 17. Germline-derived CDR1 and CDR2 are SGDLS and YYNGEE. This CDR3 is CASSVYGSGGDRGSNEQFF. The CDR3 coding sequence is TGTGCCAGCAGCGTATATGGTTCGGGCGGGGACAGGGGAAGTAATGAGCAGTTCTTC.

The chain is built from TRBV6-5 and TRBJ2-5; 8 bases are shared with TRBD1. V trimming: 5 bases; J trimming: 7 bases; junction bases outside the gene matches: 12. Germline CDR1 and CDR2: MNHEY and SVGAGI. The CDR3 spans 15 residues. The CDR3 DNA sequence: TGTGCCAGCAGTCCACTGACAGGGGACTTCGGGACCCAGTACTTC. This gives the protein CASSPLTGDFGTQYF.

The V and J genes are TRBV2 and TRBJ1-1; no reliable D call. This CDR3 is 15 amino acids long. Trimming cost V 3 bases and J 1 base, with 12 bases left between them. The V gene's germline CDR1 is SNHLY and CDR2 FYNNEI. The CDR3: CASSDPRHQNTEAFF. The CDR3 DNA follows: TGTGCCAGCAGTGACCCGAGGCACCAGAACACTGAAGCTTTCTTT.

The DNA for the CDR3 is TGTGCCAGCAGCTTAAGACTAGCTCAGCAGTTCTTC. Translation: CASSLRLAQQFF. V gene TRBV7-2 combines with J gene TRBJ2-1; TRBD2 aligns across 7 bases. Germline lookup yields CDR1 SGHTA and CDR2 FQGNSA. V dropped 2 bases and J dropped 11; count of bases not matched to a gene: 3. The CDR3 is made up of 12 amino acids.

The chain couples TRBV11-1 to TRBJ2-1, with D tentatively TRBD2 (5 bases). The V gene's germline CDR1 is SGHAT and CDR2 FQDESV (reference sequence). V was trimmed by 1 base and J by 8 bases, leaving 6 bases between them. The CDR3 spans 12 residues. CDR3: CASSLGGDEQFF. CDR3 nucleotide sequence: TGTGCCAGCAGCTTAGGGGGAGATGAGCAGTTCTTC.

This clone is a singleton in its sample. The V gene is TRBV28, the J gene TRBJ1-2; 7 positions match TRBD1. The CDR3 runs to 14 residues. The trim removed 3 bases at V and 4 bases at J, leaving 5 bases unmatched. Germline CDR1 reads MDHEN; CDR2 reads SYDVKM. Here the CDR3 reads CASSLGQHVYGYTF. For the CDR3, the DNA is TGTGCCAGCAGTTTGGGACAGCACGTCTATGGCTACACCTTC.